Below, 9 T cell receptor beta chains from the same sample are listed, as sequenced in a study of blood T cell repertoires in COVID-19. Measured with immunoSEQ multiplex PCR; TCRdb has only the in-frame clones, and not every one. The table lists fewer than 450,000 clones, approximately 89% of them singletons. The sequencing input was peripheral blood. The source of these receptors is a woman aged 45-59 years with COVID-19, enrolled during active disease.

This clone came up a few times. The chain carries TRBV6-1 and TRBJ1-1; D gene unclear. The V and J ends lost 4 bases and 3 bases respectively, with 9 bases between them. The CDR3 has 13 residues. Germline loops: CDR1 MNHNS, CDR2 SASEGT. The chain's CDR3 is CASSGLGDTEAFF. Written as DNA, the CDR3 is TGTGCCAGCAGTGGACTCGGGGACACTGAAGCTTTCTTT.

This chain connects TRBV5-1 to TRBJ2-1, with 10 bases lining up with TRBD1. Trimming at V came to 6 bases and at J to 7 bases, leaving 4 bases not matched to a gene. The CDR3 spans 13 residues. Germline CDR1 reads SGHRS; CDR2 reads YFSETQ. In DNA form, the CDR3 reads TGCGCCAGCACCTGGGGACAGGGGAATGAGCAGTTCTTC. Protein: CASTWGQGNEQFF.

This sequence joins TRBV5-1 and TRBJ1-1, with 9 bases identical to TRBD1. The junction had 2 bases not matched to a gene; V was cut back by 1 base and J by 4 bases. The CDR3 length is 14 residues. Germline V lookup: CDR1 SGHRS, CDR2 YFSETQ. The CDR3 DNA reads as TGCGCCAGCAGCTTGTTGGACAGGGGCACTGAAGCTTTCTTT. Translation gives CASSLLDRGTEAFF.

V is TRBV6-5 and J is TRBJ1-2; TRBD1 agrees at 9 bases. The V gene end was trimmed by 6 bases and the J gene end by 7 bases; junction bases not matched to a gene: 3. Germline V gene lookup returns CDR1 MNHEY and CDR2 SVGAGI. The CDR3 has 12 residues. The CDR3 region has the DNA TGTGCCAGCAGCCCGGGACAGGGTGGCTACACCTTC. As protein: CASSPGQGGYTF.

The chain has TRBV5-1 and TRBJ2-7; no firm D call. There are 13 residues in the CDR3. Germline V lookup: CDR1 SGHRS, CDR2 YFSETQ. The V end was cut by 3 bases, the J end by 7 bases, with 14 bases between. The CDR3 nucleotides read TGCGCCAGCAGCTCACCCGTGGCAGGTGAGCAGTACTTC. This codes for CASSSPVAGEQYF.

V usage is TRBV30 and J usage is TRBJ1-3, with TRBD1 matching 8 bases. The J segment lost 4 bases and the V segment lost 7 bases, leaving 9 bases of the junction unmatched. CDR1 GTSNPN and CDR2 SVGIG come from the germline V gene (reference sequence). There are 14 residues in the CDR3. The CDR3 nucleotides read TGTGCCTCGTGGACAGGGCTAAGGGGAAACACCATATATTTT. It yields the protein CASWTGLRGNTIYF.

This chain uses TRBV11-2 with TRBJ1-2; 9 nucleotides align to TRBD1. V lost 6 bases and J lost 14; bases outside the gene matches: 19. CDR1 and CDR2 from the germline V gene are SGHAT and FQNNGV. CDR3 length: 15 amino acids. In nucleotides, the CDR3 is TGTGCCAGCAGTTCGGCCGCCGGGACAGGGATCGGGGGGACCTTC. Its translation is CASSSAAGTGIGGTF.

The chain has TRBV3-1 (or the pseudogene TRBV3-2) and TRBJ2-1; TRBD2 aligns across 9 bases. There are 16 residues in the CDR3. Unmatched junction bases numbered 6, after V lost 1 base and J lost 5 bases. The germline V gene has CDR1 LGHDT and CDR2 YNNKEL (reference sequence). Here the CDR3 reads CASSQVAGGLDNEQFF. The CDR3 DNA sequence: TGTGCCAGCAGCCAAGTGGCGGGGGGGTTGGACAATGAGCAGTTCTTC.

On this clone itself: Germline is not matched at one junction end, which may reflect a read error. This chain connects TRBV2 to TRBJ2-2; a weak D match, TRBD1 (6 bases). Germline-derived CDR1 and CDR2 are SNHLY and FYNNEI. This CDR3 contains 16 residues. CDR3 nucleotides: TGTGCCAGCCGTGAAAACACAGGGACGACTGGCGGGGAGCTGTTTTTT. It specifies CASRENTGTTGGELFF.